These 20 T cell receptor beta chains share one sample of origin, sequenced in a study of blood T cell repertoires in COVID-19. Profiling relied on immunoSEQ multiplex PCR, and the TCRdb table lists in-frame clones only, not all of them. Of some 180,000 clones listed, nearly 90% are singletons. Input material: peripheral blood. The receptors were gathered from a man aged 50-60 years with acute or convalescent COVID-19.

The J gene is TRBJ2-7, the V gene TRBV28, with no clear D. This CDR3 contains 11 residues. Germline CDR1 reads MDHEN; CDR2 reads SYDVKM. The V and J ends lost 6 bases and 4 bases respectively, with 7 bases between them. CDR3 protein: CASRGDYEQYV. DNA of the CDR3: TGTGCCAGCAGAGGAGATTACGAGCAGTACGTC.

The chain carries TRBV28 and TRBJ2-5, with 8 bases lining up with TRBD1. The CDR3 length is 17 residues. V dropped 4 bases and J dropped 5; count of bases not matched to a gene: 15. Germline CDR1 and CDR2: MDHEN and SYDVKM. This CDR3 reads CASSSYHNRGVGETQYF. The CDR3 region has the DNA TGTGCCAGCAGTTCCTACCACAACAGGGGGGTCGGGGAGACCCAGTACTTC.

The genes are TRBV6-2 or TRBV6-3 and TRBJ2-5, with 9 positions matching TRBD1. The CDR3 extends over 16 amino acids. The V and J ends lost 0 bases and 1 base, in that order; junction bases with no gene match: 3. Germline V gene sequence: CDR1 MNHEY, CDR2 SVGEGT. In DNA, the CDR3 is TGTGCCAGCAGTTACTCTGGGACAGGGATCCAAGAGACCCAGTACTTC. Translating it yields CASSYSGTGIQETQYF.

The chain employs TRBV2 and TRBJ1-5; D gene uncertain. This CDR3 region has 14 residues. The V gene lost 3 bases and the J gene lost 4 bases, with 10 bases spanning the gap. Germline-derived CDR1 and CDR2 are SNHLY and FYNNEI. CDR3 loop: CASSELGRNQPQHF. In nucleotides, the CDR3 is TGTGCCAGCAGTGAGTTAGGGAGGAATCAGCCCCAGCATTTT.

The CDR3, as DNA: TGTGCCAGACACGGTTTGGGACAGAGCTCCTACGAGCAGTACTTC. Amino acids: CARHGLGQSSYEQYF. The chain couples TRBV2 to TRBJ2-7, with 7 bases lining up with TRBD1. With 9 bases clipped from V and 0 bases from J, the junction kept 11 bases outside the gene matches. This CDR3 is 15 amino acids long. Germline CDR1 reads SNHLY; CDR2 reads FYNNEI.

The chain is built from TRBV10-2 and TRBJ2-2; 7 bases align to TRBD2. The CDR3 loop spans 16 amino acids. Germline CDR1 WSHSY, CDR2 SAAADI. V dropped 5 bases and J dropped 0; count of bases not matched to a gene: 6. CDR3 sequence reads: CASSSLGGANTGELFF. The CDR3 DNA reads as TGCGCCAGCAGTTCCTTGGGGGGGGCGAACACCGGGGAGCTGTTTTTT.

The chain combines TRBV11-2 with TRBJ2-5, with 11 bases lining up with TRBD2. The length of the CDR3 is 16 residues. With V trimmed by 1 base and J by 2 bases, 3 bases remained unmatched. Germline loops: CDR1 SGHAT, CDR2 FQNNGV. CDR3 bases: TGTGCCAGCAGCTTAGCCGGGACTAGCGGACAAGAGACCCAGTACTTC. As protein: CASSLAGTSGQETQYF.

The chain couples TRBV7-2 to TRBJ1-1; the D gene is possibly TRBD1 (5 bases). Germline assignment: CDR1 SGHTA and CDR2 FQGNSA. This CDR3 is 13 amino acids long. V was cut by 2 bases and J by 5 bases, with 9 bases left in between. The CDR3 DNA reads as TGTGCCAGCAGCTTACAGGGTAGGACTGAAGCTTTCTTT. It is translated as CASSLQGRTEAFF.

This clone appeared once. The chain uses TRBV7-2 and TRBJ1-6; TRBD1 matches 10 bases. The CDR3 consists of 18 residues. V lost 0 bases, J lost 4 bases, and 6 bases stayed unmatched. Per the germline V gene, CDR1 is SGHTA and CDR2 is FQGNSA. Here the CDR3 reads CASSLARAGQGYNSPLHF. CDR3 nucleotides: TGTGCCAGCAGCTTAGCAAGGGCGGGACAGGGGTATAATTCACCCCTCCACTTT.

The CDR3 region has the DNA TGCGCCAGCAGCCAAGAGCCGGGACAGGGCTACGAGCAGTACTTC. As protein: CASSQEPGQGYEQYF. The chain uses TRBV4-1 and TRBJ2-7; 9 bases are a match to TRBD1. Per germline, CDR1 MGHRA and CDR2 YSYEKL. The CDR3 is 15 residues long. Losses at the gene ends were 0 bases for V and 3 bases for J; bases not matched to a gene: 3.

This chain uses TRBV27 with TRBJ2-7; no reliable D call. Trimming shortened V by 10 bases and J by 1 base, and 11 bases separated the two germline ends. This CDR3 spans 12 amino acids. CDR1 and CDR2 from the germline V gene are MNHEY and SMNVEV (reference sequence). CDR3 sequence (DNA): TGTGCCACCCCTATTTGGTCCTACGAGCAGTACGTC. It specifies CATPIWSYEQYV.

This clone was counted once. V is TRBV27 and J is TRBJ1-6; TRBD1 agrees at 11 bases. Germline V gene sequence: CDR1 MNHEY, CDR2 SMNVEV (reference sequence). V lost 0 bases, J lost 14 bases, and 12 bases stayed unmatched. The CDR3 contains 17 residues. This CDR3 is CASSLSPPGQGGSTLHF. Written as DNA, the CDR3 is TGTGCCAGCAGTTTATCTCCACCGGGACAGGGGGGCTCGACCCTCCACTTT.

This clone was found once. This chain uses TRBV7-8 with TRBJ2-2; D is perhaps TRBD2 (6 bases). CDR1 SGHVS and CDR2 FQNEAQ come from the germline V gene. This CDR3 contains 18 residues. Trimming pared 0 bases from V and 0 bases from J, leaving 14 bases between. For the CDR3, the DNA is TGTGCCAGCAGCTTAGCCTCGGCCGGGACTGCGAACACCGGGGAGCTGTTTTTT. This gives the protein CASSLASAGTANTGELFF.

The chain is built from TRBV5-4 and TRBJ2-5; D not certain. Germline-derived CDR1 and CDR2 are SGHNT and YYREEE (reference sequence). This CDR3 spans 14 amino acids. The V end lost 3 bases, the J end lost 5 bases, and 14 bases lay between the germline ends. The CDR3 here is CASSSPPRPETQYF. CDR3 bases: TGTGCCAGCAGCTCACCACCTAGGCCCGAGACCCAGTACTTC.

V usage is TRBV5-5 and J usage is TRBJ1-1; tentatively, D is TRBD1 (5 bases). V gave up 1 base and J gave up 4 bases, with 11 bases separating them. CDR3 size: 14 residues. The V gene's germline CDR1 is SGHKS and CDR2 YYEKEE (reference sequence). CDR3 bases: TGTGCCAGCAGCTTGTGGGAGGGGAGCACTGAAGCTTTCTTT. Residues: CASSLWEGSTEAFF. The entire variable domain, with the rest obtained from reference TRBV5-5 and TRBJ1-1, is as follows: DAGVTQSPTHLIKTRGQQVTLRCSPISGHKSVSWYQQVLGQGPQFIFQYYEKEERGRGNFPDRFSARQFPNYSSELNVNALLLGDSALYLCASSLWEGSTEAFFGQGTRLTVV.

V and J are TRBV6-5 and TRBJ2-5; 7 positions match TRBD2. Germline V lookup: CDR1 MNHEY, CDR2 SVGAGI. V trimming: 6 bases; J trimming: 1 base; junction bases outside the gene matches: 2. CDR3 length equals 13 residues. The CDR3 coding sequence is TGTGCCAGCAGCCGACTAGCCCAAGAGACCCAGTACTTC. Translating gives CASSRLAQETQYF.

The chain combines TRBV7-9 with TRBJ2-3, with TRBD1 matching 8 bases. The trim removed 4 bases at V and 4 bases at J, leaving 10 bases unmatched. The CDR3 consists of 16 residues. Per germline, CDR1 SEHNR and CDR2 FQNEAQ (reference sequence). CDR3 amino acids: CASSSTRTGIPDTQYF. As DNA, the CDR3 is TGTGCCAGCAGCTCCACAAGGACAGGGATTCCAGATACGCAGTATTTT.

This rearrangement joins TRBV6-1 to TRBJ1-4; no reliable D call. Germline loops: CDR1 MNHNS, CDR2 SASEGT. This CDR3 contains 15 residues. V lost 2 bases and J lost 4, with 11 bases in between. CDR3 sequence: CASSERSGYNEKLFF. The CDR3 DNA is TGTGCCAGCAGTGAAAGGTCAGGCTATAATGAAAAACTGTTTTTT.

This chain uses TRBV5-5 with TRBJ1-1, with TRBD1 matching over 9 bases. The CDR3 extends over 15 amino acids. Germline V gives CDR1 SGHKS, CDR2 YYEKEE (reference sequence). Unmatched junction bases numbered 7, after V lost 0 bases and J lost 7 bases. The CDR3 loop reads CASSLVDRGDLEAFF. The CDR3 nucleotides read TGTGCCAGCAGCTTGGTGGACAGGGGAGATCTTGAAGCTTTCTTT.

The CDR3 is CASSLYSGGNTGELFF. CDR3 DNA: TGTGCCAGCAGCTTATATAGCGGGGGAAACACCGGGGAGCTGTTTTTT. The V and J genes are TRBV7-3 and TRBJ2-2; 9 nucleotides match TRBD2. V dropped 2 bases and J dropped 2; count of bases not matched to a gene: 3. Germline V lookup: CDR1 SGHTA, CDR2 FQGTGA. This CDR3 is 16 amino acids long.